The 29 T cell receptor beta chains in this list originate from one sample, sequenced in a study of cytomegalovirus exposure and HLA in healthy donors (dated by TCRdb to 2015 to 2018). To prepare the library, the immunoSEQ multiplex PCR assay was applied. For the multiplex PCR, a mixture combining 60 forward primers for TCR Vbeta segments and 13 reverse primers for TCR Jbeta segments was used. Held by TCRdb, this immuneACCESS table contains in-frame sequences only and omits some clones. Under half of the omission traces to an unresolved V gene where checked; the cause of the rest is unknown. Counted in this sample were some 57,000 clones; about 70% of them appeared once. The ten most abundant clones make up approximately 19% of the sample. Sample: PBMCs. The origin of the receptors is a woman aged 60 to 75 in good health and CMV-seropositive.

The chain has TRBV14 and TRBJ1-1; D is possibly TRBD1 (5 bases). V was pared by 4 bases and J by 0 bases, with 21 bases between. Germline values: CDR1 SGHDN, CDR2 FVKESK. This CDR3 has 18 amino acids. The CDR3 DNA sequence: TGTGCCAGCAGCCTCACTAGGCGGGGACTGAACATGAACACTGAAGCTTTCTTT. This gives the protein CASSLTRRGLNMNTEAFF.

This clone came up once. The CDR3 here is CASSQSGGGLNTEAFF. Written as DNA, the CDR3 is TGTGCCAGCAGCCAATCTGGGGGGGGACTGAACACTGAAGCTTTCTTT. V is TRBV16 and J is TRBJ1-1; tentative D call: TRBD1 (5 bases). Trimming cost V 0 bases and J 0 bases, with 11 bases left between them. The germline V gene encodes CDR1 KGHSY and CDR2 FQNENV. This CDR3 is 16 amino acids long.

The chain is built from TRBV9 and TRBJ1-4; no clear D gene. CDR1 and CDR2 from the germline V gene are SGDLS and YYNGEE. The CDR3 is 13 residues long. The ends were cut back, 0 bases at V and 5 bases at J, with 5 bases in the middle. Written as DNA, the CDR3 is TGTGCCAGCAGCGTAGAGCTGAATGAAAAACTGTTTTTT. Translated, it gives CASSVELNEKLFF. Supplemented by reference TRBV9 and TRBJ1-4, the full variable domain reads DSGVTQTPKHLITATGQRVTLRCSPRSGDLSVYWYQQSLDQGLQFLIQYYNGEERAKGNILERFSAQQFPDLHSELNLSSLELGDSALYFCASSVELNEKLFFGSGTQLSVL.

This clone was counted a single time. The V call is TRBV18, the J call TRBJ2-5; no reliable D call. Trimming removed 3 bases at V and 4 bases at J, with 9 bases between. There are 13 residues in the CDR3. The germline CDR1 and CDR2 sequences are KGHSH and LQKENI. The CDR3 is CASSPNSRETQYF. DNA for the CDR3: TGTGCCAGCTCACCGAACTCTAGAGAGACCCAGTACTTC.

The V and J genes are TRBV5-1 and TRBJ2-2; 9 bases match TRBD2. This CDR3 spans 15 amino acids. Germline CDR1 and CDR2: SGHRS and YFSETQ. J lost 5 bases, V lost 2 bases, and 4 bases had no gene match. The CDR3 region is CASSFGSGGTGELFF. The CDR3 nucleotides read TGCGCCAGCAGCTTTGGTAGCGGGGGTACCGGGGAGCTGTTTTTT.

This chain uses TRBV7-9 with TRBJ1-2; possibly TRBD1 for D (6 bases). Trimming took off 6 bases at V and 8 bases at J, with 10 bases between the two ends. The CDR3 is 11 amino acids. CDR1 and CDR2 from the germline V gene are SEHNR and FQNEAQ (reference sequence). CDR3 loop: CASRGAKGYTF. The CDR3 bases are TGTGCCAGCAGGGGGGCGAAAGGCTACACCTTC.

There are a few counts of this clone. This chain's CDR3 is CALGQGSSYEQYF. CDR3 bases: TGTGCCTTAGGACAGGGGAGCTCCTACGAGCAGTACTTC. V usage is TRBV30 and J usage is TRBJ2-7, with 9 bases aligning to TRBD1. CDR1 is GTSNPN, CDR2 SVGIG, per germline (reference sequence). With V trimmed by 7 bases and J by 0 bases, 4 bases remained unmatched. CDR3 length: 13 amino acids.

The V and J genes are TRBV19 and TRBJ1-1, with 8 bases aligning to TRBD1. Germline CDR1 and CDR2: LNHDA and SQIVND (reference sequence). The V gene end was trimmed by 8 bases and the J gene end by 1 base; junction bases not matched to a gene: 9. The CDR3 runs to 15 residues. CDR3 DNA sequence: TGTGCCAGTTCTATAAAAGGACAGGGGAACACTGAAGCTTTCTTT. Translating gives CASSIKGQGNTEAFF.

The chain is built from TRBV4-1 and TRBJ2-5, with a possible D match to TRBD2 (7 bases). Between the trimmed V and J ends, which lost 3 bases and 7 bases, there was a span of 18 bases. The CDR3 sequence is 15 residues long. Per germline, CDR1 MGHRA and CDR2 YSYEKL. The CDR3 DNA follows: TGCGCCAGCAGCCAGGCGGGGGCGGAGGGAGCGACCCAGTACTTC. Its translation is CASSQAGAEGATQYF.

This chain connects TRBV5-6 to TRBJ2-7, with D unclear. Trimming took off 2 bases at V and 5 bases at J, with 14 bases between the two ends. Germline V gives CDR1 SGHDT, CDR2 YYEEEE. The CDR3 extends over 14 amino acids. The CDR3, as DNA: TGTGCCAGCAGCTTCGATCCGAGGTCCCACGAGCAGTACTTC. Protein sequence: CASSFDPRSHEQYF. The whole variable domain, filled in from reference TRBV5-6 and TRBJ2-7, reads DAGVTQSPTHLIKTRGQQVTLRCSPKSGHDTVSWYQQALGQGPQFIFQYYEEEERQRGNFPDRFSGHQFPNYSSELNVNALLLGDSALYLCASSFDPRSHEQYFGPGTRLTVT.

This clone has a handful of counts. The rearrangement uses TRBV18 and TRBJ2-3; 9 bases map to TRBD2. The ends lost 3 bases at V and 5 bases at J; junction bases unmatched: 9. From germline, CDR1 is KGHSH and CDR2 LQKENI. The CDR3 length is 16 residues. The CDR3 loop reads CASSPPAGGSGDTQYF. CDR3 in DNA: TGTGCCAGCTCACCGCCAGCGGGGGGCTCGGGAGATACGCAGTATTTT.

Comments on this clone: At one boundary the junction diverges from the germline segment, which might be a read error. The chain has TRBV19 and TRBJ1-2; no firm D call. The CDR3 is 13 amino acids. CDR1 and CDR2 (germline): LNHDA, SQIVND (reference sequence). The CDR3 DNA follows: TGTGCCAGCAGTAGAGGGATTAACTATGGCTACACCTTC. It is translated as CASSRGINYGYTF.

The chain uses TRBV6-1 and TRBJ2-5, with 10 bases that match TRBD2. The V and J ends lost 2 bases and 2 bases, in that order; junction bases with no gene match: 5. The V gene's germline CDR1 is MNHNS and CDR2 SASEGT. The CDR3 covers 16 residues. The CDR3, as DNA: TGTGCCAGCAGTGAAAGTCTAGCGGGGGCTCAAGAGACCCAGTACTTC. The encoded protein is CASSESLAGAQETQYF.

The chain couples TRBV4-3 to TRBJ2-1; 10 bases fit TRBD2. The CDR3 length is 15 residues. The germline V gene has CDR1 LGHNA and CDR2 YSLEER. The trim removed 0 bases at V and 8 bases at J, leaving 4 bases unmatched. CDR3 in amino acids: CASSQDTSGVYEQFF. The DNA for the CDR3 is TGCGCCAGCAGCCAAGACACTAGCGGGGTCTATGAGCAGTTCTTC.

This clone was found once. The chain is built from TRBV7-9 and TRBJ2-1; TRBD2 is a possible D gene (7 bases). CDR1 is SEHNR, CDR2 FQNEAQ, per germline (reference sequence). CDR3 length: 19 amino acids. Between the trimmed V and J ends, which lost 7 bases and 0 bases, there was a span of 25 bases. CDR3 in DNA: TGTGCCAGCACCCCTTTAGGGGGAGGGGCACAGAGCTCCTACAATGAGCAGTTCTTC. Its protein is CASTPLGGGAQSSYNEQFF.

About this clone: It may be a read error: a sequence one base away is much more abundant. V and J are TRBV11-2 and TRBJ2-7; 7 bases fit TRBD2. J gave up 2 bases and V 0 bases, and 7 bases lay outside the gene matches. Per the germline V gene, CDR1 is SGHAT and CDR2 is FQNNGV. The CDR3 runs to 16 residues. CDR3 in amino acids: CASSLEAGVHPYEQYF. DNA of the CDR3: TGTGCCAGCAGCTTAGAGGCGGGGGTTCACCCCTACGAGCAGTACTTC.

This sequence joins TRBV27 and TRBJ2-1, with a possible D match to TRBD1 (5 bases). The germline V gene has CDR1 MNHEY and CDR2 SMNVEV (reference sequence). The CDR3 runs to 16 residues. V was pared by 2 bases and J by 0 bases, with 11 bases between. In DNA, the CDR3 is TGTGCCAGCAGTTTAAGGGGCTTGAGCTCCTACAATGAGCAGTTCTTC. This codes for CASSLRGLSSYNEQFF.

The chain carries TRBV7-2 and TRBJ1-6; no clear D gene. The CDR3 is 15 amino acids. V lost 2 bases and J lost 7, with 12 bases in between. Germline loops: CDR1 SGHTA, CDR2 FQGNSA. CDR3 sequence: CASSLRGSENSPLHF. CDR3 coding DNA: TGTGCCAGCAGCTTAAGAGGGTCGGAGAATTCACCCCTCCACTTT.

V and J are TRBV4-1 and TRBJ1-2, with D uncertain. This CDR3 comprises 16 residues. V was clipped by 0 bases and J by 8 bases, with 19 bases between them. Germline V CDR1 and CDR2: MGHRA, YSYEKL. The CDR3 DNA reads as TGCGCCAGCAGCCAAGAGAATACCGCGATTCTAAAGGGCTACACCTTC. It yields the protein CASSQENTAILKGYTF.

This clone is a singleton in its sample. The chain recombines TRBV10-3 with TRBJ1-1; perhaps TRBD1 as D (5 bases). CDR1 ENHRY and CDR2 SYGVKD come from the germline V gene. The length of the CDR3 is 13 residues. Deletions cut 6 bases from V and 1 base from J, with 9 bases between. The CDR3 region has the DNA TGTGCCATCAGCCTGGGGGGGAACACTGAAGCTTTCTTT. Translating it yields CAISLGGNTEAFF.

This clone was counted between two and nine times. V is TRBV19 and J is TRBJ1-3; possible D gene TRBD1, 6 bases. Germline V lookup: CDR1 LNHDA, CDR2 SQIVND (reference sequence). The CDR3 contains 17 residues. Trimming removed 4 bases from V and 0 bases from J, with 16 bases in between. The CDR3 nucleotides read TGTGCCAGTAGTAGAACCTTCGGACAGAGCTCTGGAAACACCATATATTTT. Translation gives CASSRTFGQSSGNTIYF. The full variable domain, in which reference TRBV19 and TRBJ1-3 provide the parts outside the CDR3, is DGGITQSPKYLFRKEGQNVTLSCEQNLNHDAMYWYRQDPGQGLRLIYYSQIVNDFQKGDIAEGYSVSREKKESFPLTVTSAQKNPTAFYLCASSRTFGQSSGNTIYFGEGSWLTVV.

The chain carries TRBV7-9 and TRBJ1-1; TRBD1 might be the D (6 bases). The length of the CDR3 is 14 residues. Germline-derived CDR1 and CDR2 are SEHNR and FQNEAQ (reference sequence). V was clipped by 3 bases and J by 3 bases, with 11 bases between them. The CDR3 spells CASSLHAGDTEAFF. The DNA of the CDR3 is TGTGCCAGCAGCTTGCATGCAGGGGACACTGAAGCTTTCTTT. The entire variable domain, with the rest obtained from reference TRBV7-9 and TRBJ1-1, is as follows: DTGVSQNPRHKITKRGQNVTFRCDPISEHNRLYWYRQTLGQGPEFLTYFQNEAQLEKSRLLSDRFSAERPKGSFSTLEIQRTEQGDSAMYLCASSLHAGDTEAFFGQGTRLTVV.

On this clone itself: Relative to the germline gene, one junction end is altered; a read error may explain this. This chain connects TRBV5-6 to TRBJ2-1, with TRBD2 matching 9 bases. The CDR3 covers 16 residues. Germline lookup yields CDR1 SGHDT and CDR2 YYEEEE. As DNA, the CDR3 is TGTGCCTGCAGCCCCTGGACTAGCGTGGAGGTCAATGAGCAGTTCTTC. It specifies CACSPWTSVEVNEQFF.

The chain recombines TRBV7-6 with TRBJ2-1, with 8 bases that match TRBD2. With V trimmed by 4 bases and J by 7 bases, 9 bases remained unmatched. The germline CDR1 and CDR2 sequences are SGHVS and FNYEAQ. The CDR3 sequence is 15 residues long. The CDR3 DNA is TGTGCCAGCAGCTGGAGCGGGGGCGGGGGGAATGAGCAGTTCTTC. Amino acid sequence: CASSWSGGGGNEQFF. Full variable domain (remainder filled in from reference TRBV7-6 and TRBJ2-1): GAGVSQSPRYKVTKRGQDVALRCDPISGHVSLYWYRQALGQGPEFLTYFNYEAQQDKSGLPNDRFSAERPEGSISTLTIQRTEQRDSAMYRCASSWSGGGGNEQFFGPGTRLTVL.

The chain employs TRBV5-1 and TRBJ2-1, with 7 positions matching TRBD1. Germline V lookup: CDR1 SGHRS, CDR2 YFSETQ. Losses at the gene ends were 0 bases for V and 1 base for J; bases not matched to a gene: 1. The CDR3 extends over 15 amino acids. CDR3 DNA sequence: TGCGCCAGCAGCTTGGAACAGGGGTCCTACAATGAGCAGTTCTTC. Its translation is CASSLEQGSYNEQFF.

The J gene is TRBJ2-3, the V gene TRBV9; 11 positions agree with TRBD2. Germline CDR1 and CDR2: SGDLS and YYNGEE. The CDR3 is 15 amino acids. Losses at the gene ends were 4 bases for V and 2 bases for J; bases not matched to a gene: 3. The CDR3 region is CASSLLAGDTDTQYF. The CDR3 nucleotides are TGTGCCAGCAGCCTACTAGCGGGGGACACAGATACGCAGTATTTT.

V and J are TRBV11-2 and TRBJ2-7; the match to TRBD1 covers 8 bases. The CDR3 spans 14 residues. Germline trimming cut 6 bases from V and 3 bases from J; bases unmatched to any gene: 7. CDR1 is SGHAT and CDR2 is FQNNGV in the germline V gene. This CDR3 is CASRRDRRSYEQYF. The CDR3 DNA reads as TGTGCCAGCAGAAGGGACAGGAGAAGCTACGAGCAGTACTTC.

By frequency in the sample, this clone is medium-sized. This chain links TRBV4-3 with TRBJ2-7; weak D call: TRBD1 (6 bases). The germline V gene encodes CDR1 LGHNA and CDR2 YSLEER. This CDR3 spans 14 amino acids. The V end was cut by 5 bases, the J end by 0 bases, with 11 bases between. CDR3 sequence: CASSSDSTSYEQYF. As DNA, the CDR3 is TGCGCCAGCAGCTCGGACAGTACCTCCTACGAGCAGTACTTC.

This clone has a handful of counts. The DNA for the CDR3 is TGTGCCAGCAGCCCAGGGTACGCCACTGAAGCTTTCTTT. This translates into CASSPGYATEAFF. The chain has TRBV7-2 and TRBJ1-1; D might be TRBD1 (5 bases). CDR1 and CDR2 (germline): SGHTA, FQGNSA. V was cut by 5 bases and J by 4 bases, with 11 bases left in between. The CDR3 runs 13 residues. The full variable domain, rest sourced from reference TRBV7-2 and TRBJ1-1, is GAGVSQSPSNKVTEKGKDVELRCDPISGHTALYWYRQSLGQGLEFLIYFQGNSAPDKSGLPSDRFSAERTGGSVSTLTIQRTQQEDSAVYLCASSPGYATEAFFGQGTRLTVV.